The sequence of this T cell receptor beta chain was determined in a study of glioma-infiltrating T cells. Using RNA template, CDR3s of TCR alpha and beta were amplified with iRepertoire arm-PCR. TCRdb called the multiplex PCR reads again in MiXCR, with one record for every CDR3 protein. The table has about 200,000 distinct CDR3 sequences, over 30% seen once. This CDR3 contains 17 residues. Trimming took 4 bases from V and 10 from J, leaving 26 bases between them. Germline V gene lookup returns CDR1 LGHNA and CDR2 YNFKEQ. Study-level points and caveats: Non-neoplastic patients had below-expected tissue-blood divergence, while all gliomas exceeded expectation.

This clonotype appeared once. The antigen is undetermined. The chain employs TRBV4-2 and TRBJ2-1, with TRBD2 as a possible D gene (6 bases). The sequence came from a human donor with low-grade glioma or glioblastoma, undergoing nonglioma brain surgery, or in good health (not recorded which). The sequenced sample was glioma tissue, nonneoplastic brain tissue, or PBMCs (not recorded which). In DNA, the CDR3 is TGTGCCAGCAGCCCCCTTTGGGGATTCGGCGGGGTGGTCGAGCAGTTCTTC. Encoded protein: CASSPLWGFGGVVEQFF.